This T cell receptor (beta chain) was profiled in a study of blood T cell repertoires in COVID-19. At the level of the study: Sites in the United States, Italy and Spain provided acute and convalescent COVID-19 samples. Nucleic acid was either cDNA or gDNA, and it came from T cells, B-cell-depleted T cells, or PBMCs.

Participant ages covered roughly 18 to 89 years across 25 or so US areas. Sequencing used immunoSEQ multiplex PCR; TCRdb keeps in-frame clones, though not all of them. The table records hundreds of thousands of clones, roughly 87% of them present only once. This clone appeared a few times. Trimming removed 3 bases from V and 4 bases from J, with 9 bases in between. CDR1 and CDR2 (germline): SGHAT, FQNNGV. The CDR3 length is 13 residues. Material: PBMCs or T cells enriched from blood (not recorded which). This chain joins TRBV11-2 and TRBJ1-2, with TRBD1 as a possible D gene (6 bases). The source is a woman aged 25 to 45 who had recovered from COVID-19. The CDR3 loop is CASSFGQRYGYTF. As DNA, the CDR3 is TGTGCCAGCAGCTTCGGACAGCGCTATGGCTACACCTTC. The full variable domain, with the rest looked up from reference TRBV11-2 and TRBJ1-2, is EAGVAQSPRYKIIEKRQSVAFWCNPISGHATLYWYQQILGQGPKLLIQFQNNGVVDDSQLPKDRFSAERLKGVDSTLKIQPAKLEDSAVYLCASSFGQRYGYTFGSGTRLTVV.